Shown below are 14 T cell receptor beta chains from a single sample sequenced in a study of cytomegalovirus exposure and HLA in healthy donors. Primers included in the PCR were 60 Vbeta and 13 Jbeta primers. Using immunoSEQ multiplex PCR, the repertoire was profiled, and TCRdb retains in-frame clones only, with some absent. The top ten hold approximately 2.5% of the sample, which has roughly 160,000 clones, approximately 85% seen once. Sequenced material: PBMCs. The receptors stem from a young man in good health and CMV-seropositive.

This clone was counted at least ten times. The chain combines TRBV5-1 with TRBJ1-1, with unresolved D. Trimming cost V 3 bases and J 6 bases, with 15 bases left between them. Germline assignment: CDR1 SGHRS and CDR2 YFSETQ. The CDR3 is 14 amino acids. CDR3 bases: TGCGCCAGCAGCTGGGAGACTCCTGGGGCTGAAGCTTTCTTT. Translating gives CASSWETPGAEAFF.

This clone was counted a few times. The CDR3 protein is CASSTRQGRGEKLFF. The CDR3 DNA is TGTGCCAGCAGTACCCGACAGGGGCGGGGAGAAAAACTGTTTTTT. The chain is built from TRBV6-1 and TRBJ1-4; 8 nucleotides match TRBD1. V shed 5 bases and J 8 bases; nucleotides not matched to a gene: 10. From germline, CDR1 is MNHNS and CDR2 SASEGT. The CDR3 is 15 amino acids.

This clone was observed once. The chain carries TRBV6-5 and TRBJ1-2, with D tentatively TRBD1 (5 bases). Germline V CDR1 and CDR2: MNHEY, SVGAGI. The CDR3 loop spans 15 amino acids. Trimming shortened V by 2 bases and J by 5 bases, and 15 bases separated the two germline ends. CDR3 loop: CASSYTGLGQYGYTF. The CDR3 DNA sequence: TGTGCCAGCAGTTACACGGGACTCGGCCAATATGGCTACACCTTC.

V usage is TRBV5-1 and J usage is TRBJ1-1, with TRBD1 identical over 7 bases. The germline CDR1 and CDR2 sequences are SGHRS and YFSETQ. V shed 4 bases and J 1 base; nucleotides not matched to a gene: 16. The CDR3 is 18 residues long. The CDR3 sequence is CASSPQYRGLRWNTEAFF. DNA of the CDR3: TGCGCCAGCAGCCCCCAGTACAGGGGTTTACGGTGGAACACTGAAGCTTTCTTT.

The chain carries TRBV2 and TRBJ2-3; TRBD2 might be the D (5 bases). The CDR3 is 13 amino acids. The germline gives CDR1 SNHLY, CDR2 FYNNEI. The V end was cut by 9 bases, the J end by 3 bases, with 13 bases between. The CDR3, as DNA: TGTGCCAGTAGAGGGATAGGGACAGATACGCAGTATTTT. It specifies CASRGIGTDTQYF.

This clone occurred once. The V and J genes are TRBV27 and TRBJ2-3, with 9 bases lining up with TRBD2. Per the germline V gene, CDR1 is MNHEY and CDR2 is SMNVEV (reference sequence). The CDR3 covers 17 residues. Trimming took 5 bases from V and 6 from J; bases not matched to a gene: 15. Written as DNA, the CDR3 is TGTGCCAGCAGTCGTTGGCGGGATAGCGGGAGCGGGGATACGCAGTATTTT. It encodes CASSRWRDSGSGDTQYF.

This rearrangement joins TRBV6-4 to TRBJ2-3; TRBD2 matches at 12 bases. CDR1 MRHNA and CDR2 SNTAGT come from the germline V gene. Unmatched junction bases numbered 5, after V lost 6 bases and J lost 4 bases. There are 15 residues in the CDR3. Here the CDR3 reads CASRRLAGAADTQYF. As DNA, the CDR3 is TGTGCCAGCAGAAGACTAGCGGGAGCTGCAGATACGCAGTATTTT.

The genes are TRBV6-6 and TRBJ2-7; 10 positions agree with TRBD2. The CDR3 consists of 14 residues. V gave up 4 bases and J gave up 6 bases; unmatched junction bases: 6. The V gene's germline CDR1 is MNHNY and CDR2 SVGAGI (reference sequence). CDR3 bases: TGTGCCAGCAGTTTTACTAGCGGGACCGGCGAGCAGTACTTC. It codes for CASSFTSGTGEQYF.

This clone was seen a single time. Mismatch with germline at one junction end may stem from a read error. The chain combines TRBV6-5 with TRBJ2-7; TRBD2 matches at 7 bases. The CDR3 loop spans 14 amino acids. Per germline, CDR1 MNHEY and CDR2 SVGAGI. The CDR3 nucleotides are TGTGCCAGCAGTTACTCGGGGGGGACTTACGAGCAGTGCTTC. Translating gives CASSYSGGTYEQCF.

This chain uses TRBV7-8 with TRBJ2-3; 10 nucleotides align to TRBD2. Losses at the gene ends were 5 bases for V and 2 bases for J; bases not matched to a gene: 10. Germline loops: CDR1 SGHVS, CDR2 FQNEAQ. This CDR3 is built from 17 residues. The CDR3 loop is CASSPGRLAGYTDTQYF. The CDR3 DNA reads as TGTGCCAGCAGCCCGGGTCGACTAGCGGGCTACACAGATACGCAGTATTTT.

The chain recombines TRBV18 with TRBJ1-2, with 8 bases identical to TRBD1. V gave up 5 bases and J gave up 3 bases; unmatched junction bases: 11. This CDR3 is 16 amino acids long. Germline assignment: CDR1 KGHSH and CDR2 LQKENI. For the CDR3, the DNA is TGTGCCAGCTCATCATATGGGGCGGGACAGGACTATGGCTACACCTTC. This encodes CASSSYGAGQDYGYTF.

The J gene is TRBJ1-2, the V gene TRBV18, with 7 bases identical to TRBD1. This CDR3 spans 15 amino acids. V lost 6 bases, J lost 6 bases, and 13 bases stayed unmatched. The germline CDR1 and CDR2 sequences are KGHSH and LQKENI. CDR3 amino acids: CASSPATGRFDGYTF. DNA of the CDR3: TGTGCCAGCTCCCCCGCGACAGGGCGGTTTGATGGCTACACCTTC.

This clone occurred once. For the CDR3, the DNA is TGTGCCAGCAGTTACGGGACAGGCAACACCGGGGAGCTGTTTTTT. Translation gives CASSYGTGNTGELFF. This sequence joins TRBV27 and TRBJ2-2; 8 nucleotides match TRBD1. The CDR3 extends over 15 amino acids. Germline lookup yields CDR1 MNHEY and CDR2 SMNVEV (reference sequence). V shed 4 bases and J 2 bases; nucleotides not matched to a gene: 3.

The V gene is TRBV4-3, the J gene TRBJ2-2; 10 bases align to TRBD2. Looked up from germline, CDR1 is LGHNA and CDR2 is YSLEER. V lost 1 base, J lost 6 bases, and 5 bases stayed unmatched. CDR3 length equals 16 residues. In nucleotides, the CDR3 is TGCGCCAGCAGCCAAGTGCTAGCGGGAGAGGCCGGGGAGCTGTTTTTT. This encodes CASSQVLAGEAGELFF.